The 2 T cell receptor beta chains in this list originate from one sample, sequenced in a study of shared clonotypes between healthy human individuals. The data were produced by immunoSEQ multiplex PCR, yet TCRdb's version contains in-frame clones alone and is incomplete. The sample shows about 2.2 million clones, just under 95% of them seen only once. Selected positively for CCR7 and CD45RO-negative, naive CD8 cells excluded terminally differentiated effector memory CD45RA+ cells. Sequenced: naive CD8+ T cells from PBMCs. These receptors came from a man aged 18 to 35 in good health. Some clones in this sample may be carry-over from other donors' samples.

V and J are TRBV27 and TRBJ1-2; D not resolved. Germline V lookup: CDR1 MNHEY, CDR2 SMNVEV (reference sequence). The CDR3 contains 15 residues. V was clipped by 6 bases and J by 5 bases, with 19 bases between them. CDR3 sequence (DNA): TGTGCCAGCAGCACACAGTCCGCCGCGGGGTATGGCTACACCTTC. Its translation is CASSTQSAAGYGYTF.

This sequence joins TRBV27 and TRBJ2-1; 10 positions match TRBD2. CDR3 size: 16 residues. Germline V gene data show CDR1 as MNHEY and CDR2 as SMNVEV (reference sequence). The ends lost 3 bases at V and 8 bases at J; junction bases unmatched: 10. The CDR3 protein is CASSFKSGRAGDEQFF. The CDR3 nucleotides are TGTGCCAGCAGTTTCAAAAGCGGGAGGGCCGGCGATGAGCAGTTCTTC.